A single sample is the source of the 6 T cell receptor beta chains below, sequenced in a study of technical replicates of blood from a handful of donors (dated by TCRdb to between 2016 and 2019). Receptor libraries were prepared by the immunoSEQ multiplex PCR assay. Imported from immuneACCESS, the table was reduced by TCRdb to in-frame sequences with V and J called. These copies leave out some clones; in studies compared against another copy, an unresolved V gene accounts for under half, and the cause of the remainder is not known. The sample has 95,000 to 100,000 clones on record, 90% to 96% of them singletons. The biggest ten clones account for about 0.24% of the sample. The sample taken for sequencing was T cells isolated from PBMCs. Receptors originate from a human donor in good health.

This chain's CDR3 is CASSILINTGELFF. The CDR3 coding sequence is TGTGCCAGTAGTATTTTAATTAACACCGGGGAGCTGTTTTTT. The chain has TRBV19 and TRBJ2-2; D gene unclear. This CDR3 has 14 amino acids. The V and J ends lost 3 bases and 2 bases respectively, with 7 bases between them. The V gene's germline CDR1 is LNHDA and CDR2 SQIVND (reference sequence).

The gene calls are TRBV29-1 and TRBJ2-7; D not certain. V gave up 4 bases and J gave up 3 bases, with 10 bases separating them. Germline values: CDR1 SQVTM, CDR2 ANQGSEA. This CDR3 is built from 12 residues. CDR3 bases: TGCAGCGTTGCCCCAACGAGCTACGAGCAGTACTTC. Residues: CSVAPTSYEQYF.

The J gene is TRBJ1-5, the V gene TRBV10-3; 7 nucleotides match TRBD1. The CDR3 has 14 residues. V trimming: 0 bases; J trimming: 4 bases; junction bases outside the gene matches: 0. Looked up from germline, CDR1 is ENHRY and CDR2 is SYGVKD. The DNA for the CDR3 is TGTGCCATCAGTGAGTCGACAGGGAATCAGCCCCAGCATTTT. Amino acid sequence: CAISESTGNQPQHF.

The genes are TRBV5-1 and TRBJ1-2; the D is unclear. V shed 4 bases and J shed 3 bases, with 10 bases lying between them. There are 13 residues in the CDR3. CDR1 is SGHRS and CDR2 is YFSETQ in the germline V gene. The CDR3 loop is CASSEAPYYGYTF. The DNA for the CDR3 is TGCGCCAGCAGCGAGGCCCCATACTATGGCTACACCTTC.

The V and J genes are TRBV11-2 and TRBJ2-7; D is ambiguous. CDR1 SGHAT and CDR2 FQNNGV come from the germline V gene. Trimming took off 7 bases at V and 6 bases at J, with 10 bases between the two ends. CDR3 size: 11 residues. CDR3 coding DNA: TGTGCCAGCATCTTTGAGGCCGAGCAGTACTTC. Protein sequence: CASIFEAEQYF.

CDR3 region: CASSLLGVFHETQYF. CDR3 nucleotides: TGTGCCAGCAGTTTATTAGGGGTTTTTCACGAGACCCAGTACTTC. This sequence joins TRBV27 and TRBJ2-5; possibly TRBD1 for D (5 bases). The V gene lost 1 base and the J gene lost 5 bases, with 14 bases spanning the gap. Germline loops: CDR1 MNHEY, CDR2 SMNVEV (reference sequence). CDR3 length: 15 residues.